Shown below are 18 T cell receptor beta chains from a single sample sequenced in a study of long-term antiretroviral therapy in people with HIV (dated by TCRdb to 2021 to 2024). Sequencing of the TRB variable region was done with the immunoSEQ hsTCRB v3.0 assay at survey level resolution. In TCRdb, the immuneACCESS table is reduced to in-frame sequences with V and J assigned. These tables do not hold every clone; where another copy was compared, an unresolved V gene accounts for under half, and the others remain unexplained. This sample lists 20,000 to 25,000 clones; 80% to 85% were detected once. The ten biggest clones cover 20% to 25% of the sample. The material sequenced was unsorted PBMCs, taken 0.4 years after starting antiretroviral therapy. The source of these receptors is a man aged 45-65 years with HIV.

A few counts support this clone. The V and J genes are TRBV7-8 and TRBJ1-2; 7 nucleotides agree with TRBD1. V dropped 1 base and J dropped 0; count of bases not matched to a gene: 2. Germline V gene lookup returns CDR1 SGHVS and CDR2 FQNEAQ. There are 15 residues in the CDR3. The CDR3 DNA is TGTGCCAGCAGCTTAGGGGACAGCACTAACTATGGCTACACCTTC. Residues: CASSLGDSTNYGYTF.

The chain is built from TRBV7-2 and TRBJ2-1; 10 bases are shared with TRBD2. This CDR3 comprises 16 residues. J was trimmed by 6 bases and V by 0 bases; bases with no gene match: 5. Germline CDR1 is SGHTA and CDR2 is FQGNSA. For the CDR3, the DNA is TGTGCCAGCAGCTTAGCTATGACTAGCGGGCGCAATGAGCAGTTCTTC. Translated, it gives CASSLAMTSGRNEQFF.

V and J are TRBV30 and TRBJ2-3; no reliable D call. Germline values: CDR1 GTSNPN, CDR2 SVGIG (reference sequence). The V and J ends lost 2 bases and 0 bases respectively, with 3 bases between them. CDR3 length: 12 amino acids. CDR3 nucleotide sequence: TGTGCCTGGAGTACTAGCACAGATACGCAGTATTTT. Translated: CAWSTSTDTQYF.

This chain connects TRBV2 to TRBJ2-7, with D hard to call. Germline loops: CDR1 SNHLY, CDR2 FYNNEI. The V end lost 0 bases, the J end lost 2 bases, and 8 bases lay between the germline ends. The CDR3 consists of 14 residues. This CDR3 reads CASSEAIKPYEQYF. As DNA, the CDR3 is TGTGCCAGCAGTGAAGCAATAAAACCCTACGAGCAGTACTTC.

This clone was seen a single time. The rearrangement joins TRBV18 to TRBJ1-1; D call uncertain. V lost 3 bases and J lost 4, with 6 bases in between. Germline values: CDR1 KGHSH, CDR2 LQKENI. The CDR3 has 12 amino acids. DNA for the CDR3: TGTGCCAGCTCACCCGGGGTCACTGAAGCTTTCTTT. Its protein is CASSPGVTEAFF. The whole variable domain, filled in from reference TRBV18 and TRBJ1-1, reads NAGVMQNPRHLVRRRGQEARLRCSPMKGHSHVYWYRQLPEEGLKFMVYLQKENIIDESGMPKERFSAEFPKEGPSILRIQQVVRGDSAAYFCASSPGVTEAFFGQGTRLTVV.

The V gene is TRBV18, the J gene TRBJ2-5; 10 bases are shared with TRBD2. Germline CDR1 is KGHSH and CDR2 is LQKENI. Germline trimming cut 3 bases from V and 5 bases from J; bases unmatched to any gene: 3. This CDR3 comprises 14 residues. Written as DNA, the CDR3 is TGTGCCAGCTCACCTAGCGGGGGGACGGAGACCCAGTACTTC. Protein product: CASSPSGGTETQYF.

This chain uses TRBV29-1 with TRBJ2-3; 11 bases fit TRBD1. V dropped 7 bases and J dropped 3; count of bases not matched to a gene: 9. Per the germline V gene, CDR1 is SQVTM and CDR2 is ANQGSEA. The CDR3 is 15 amino acids. CDR3 amino acids: CSGSGQGATTDTQYF. The CDR3 nucleotides are TGCAGCGGTTCAGGACAGGGGGCAACAACAGATACGCAGTATTTT.

The chain uses TRBV7-3 and TRBJ1-1, with 7 nucleotides matching TRBD1. The CDR3 length is 14 residues. Germline CDR1 SGHTA, CDR2 FQGTGA. V shed 3 bases and J 5 bases; nucleotides not matched to a gene: 6. CDR3 in amino acids: CASSFRGKTTEAFF. Written as DNA, the CDR3 is TGTGCCAGCAGCTTCAGGGGGAAAACGACTGAAGCTTTCTTT.

This chain joins TRBV9 and TRBJ1-2; no firm D call. This CDR3 comprises 15 residues. V was trimmed by 2 bases and J by 4 bases, leaving 15 bases between them. Germline CDR1 and CDR2: SGDLS and YYNGEE. In nucleotides, the CDR3 is TGTGCCAGCAGCGTTCAAACCGCATTAGGCTATGGCTACACCTTC. Protein sequence: CASSVQTALGYGYTF.

This chain joins TRBV5-6 and TRBJ2-7, with 8 bases matching TRBD1. Germline trimming cut 3 bases from V and 2 bases from J; bases unmatched to any gene: 4. The germline gives CDR1 SGHDT, CDR2 YYEEEE. This CDR3 comprises 14 residues. Here the CDR3 reads CASSYGTGAYEQYF. Written as DNA, the CDR3 is TGTGCCAGCAGCTACGGGACAGGCGCCTACGAGCAGTACTTC.

The rearrangement uses TRBV5-8 and TRBJ2-3; D gene ambiguous. V shed 0 bases and J shed 5 bases, with 1 base lying between them. This CDR3 region has 11 residues. Germline V lookup: CDR1 SGHTS, CDR2 YDEGEE. The CDR3, as DNA: TGTGCCAGCAGCTTGGGAGATACGCAGTATTTT. Translating gives CASSLGDTQYF.

The chain has TRBV28 and TRBJ2-1; D is perhaps TRBD2 (7 bases). V lost 7 bases, J lost 10 bases, and 14 bases lay in between. The CDR3 has 12 amino acids. Looked up from germline, CDR1 is MDHEN and CDR2 is SYDVKM. The CDR3, as DNA: TGTGCCAGCACTAAGGGGGGGCTCGAGCAGTTCTTC. Protein sequence: CASTKGGLEQFF.

The rearrangement links TRBV6-1 to TRBJ1-1; TRBD1 is a possible D gene (6 bases). CDR3 size: 19 residues. Deletions cut 2 bases from V and 7 bases from J, with 29 bases between. Germline assignment: CDR1 MNHNS and CDR2 SASEGT. This chain's CDR3 is CASSELGTRQGGWKVEAFF. In nucleotides, the CDR3 is TGTGCCAGCAGTGAACTCGGAACGCGGCAAGGGGGTTGGAAGGTTGAAGCTTTCTTT.

The chain is built from TRBV28 and TRBJ1-1, with unresolved D. Deletions cut 3 bases from V and 6 bases from J, with 8 bases between. Per the germline V gene, CDR1 is MDHEN and CDR2 is SYDVKM. This CDR3 is built from 12 residues. The CDR3 DNA reads as TGTGCCAGCAGTTTTCTGAGGGCTGAAGCTTTCTTT. As protein: CASSFLRAEAFF. The full variable domain, in which reference TRBV28 and TRBJ1-1 provide the parts outside the CDR3, is DVKVTQSSRYLVKRTGEKVFLECVQDMDHENMFWYRQDPGLGLRLIYFSYDVKMKEKGDIPEGYSVSREKKERFSLILESASTNQTSMYLCASSFLRAEAFFGQGTRLTVV.

The chain combines TRBV19 with TRBJ1-5, with D maybe TRBD1 (6 bases). Germline CDR1 and CDR2: LNHDA and SQIVND (reference sequence). The CDR3 contains 16 residues. V lost 1 base and J 2 bases, leaving 12 bases between the germline ends. The CDR3, as DNA: TGTGCCAGTAGTATAGCTCGACAGGCTGGCAATCAGCCCCAGCATTTT. Translating it yields CASSIARQAGNQPQHF.

The V and J genes are TRBV11-2 and TRBJ2-2; D perhaps matches TRBD1 (7 bases). The CDR3 is 17 amino acids. The germline V gene encodes CDR1 SGHAT and CDR2 FQNNGV. The ends were cut back, 5 bases at V and 5 bases at J, with 21 bases in the middle. The CDR3 region has the DNA TGTGCCAGCAGCCCGGGGGACAGCGCTCGCCATACCGGGGAGCTGTTTTTT. Amino acids: CASSPGDSARHTGELFF.

This clone was observed once. The gene calls are TRBV6-1 and TRBJ1-2; 9 bases match TRBD1. Germline trimming cut 2 bases from V and 5 bases from J; bases unmatched to any gene: 12. The CDR3 has 17 amino acids. Germline CDR1 and CDR2: MNHNS and SASEGT. CDR3 DNA sequence: TGTGCCAGCAGTGAATCTCTCAGACAGGGGGGAGGGTATGGCTACACCTTC. This codes for CASSESLRQGGGYGYTF.

The CDR3 region is CSATSLYEQYF. The CDR3 DNA reads TGCAGTGCTACTAGCCTTTACGAGCAGTACTTC. The V gene is TRBV20-1, the J gene TRBJ2-7; possible D gene TRBD2, 5 bases. The V end was cut by 4 bases, the J end by 4 bases, with 8 bases between. The CDR3 sequence is 11 residues long. Germline loops: CDR1 DFQATT, CDR2 SNEGSKA (reference sequence).